Sequencing of this T cell receptor (beta chain) was carried out in a study of Tregs in tolerant kidney transplant recipients. Study-level background: The nonmyeloablative bone marrow transplants came from related graft donors, with transient mixed chimerism.

Libraries were prepared by immunoSEQ multiplex PCR; TCRdb keeps only in-frame clonotypes and omits some of them. Among 69,000 or so clones, approximately 91% were seen once, and the ten largest hold about 0.37%. Study observations and caveats: Few patients were studied, so findings need validation in larger groups. No direct test of biological reproducibility was done here.

The CDR3 has 17 residues. Germline CDR1 reads SGHDT; CDR2 reads YYEEEE. J lost 9 bases, V lost 0 bases, and 9 bases had no gene match. This clone was detected only once. Antigen: not known. V and J are TRBV5-6 and TRBJ2-4; 13 bases map to TRBD2. The source was CD4+ T cells from blood, collected before the transplant. This clonotype originated in a human donor who received a combined kidney and bone marrow transplant. This chain's CDR3 is CASSLATTSGRAPIQYF. CDR3 DNA: TGTGCCAGCAGCTTGGCTACAACTAGCGGGAGGGCCCCCATTCAGTACTTC.